The 8 T cell receptor beta chains below all came from one sample that was sequenced in a study of T cells in Graves' hyperthyroidism and ophthalmopathy. Amplification yielded TCR beta CDR3 regions, with RNA transcripts as the source. With the HTBI primer set, the TCR CDR3 went through a first round of RT-PCR. TCRdb reanalysed the multiplex PCR reads using MiXCR and keeps one entry per CDR3 protein. The data show about 500,000 distinct CDR3 sequences, under 15% seen once. Sequenced material: blood. These receptors all stem from a young woman with Graves' hyperthyroidism.

For this clonotype: A read error may explain this, as a much larger clone is one base away. The gene calls are TRBV19 and TRBJ1-2, with D possibly TRBD1 on 5 matching bases. Trimming removed 7 bases at V and 4 bases at J, with 25 bases between. The CDR3 is 17 amino acids. The germline gives CDR1 LNHDA, CDR2 SQIVND (reference sequence). CDR3 in amino acids: CASNPKTAAGQGYGYTF. The DNA for the CDR3 is TGTGCCAGTAACCCCAAAACGGCGGCAGGGCAGGGCTATGGCTACACCTTC.

In its sample, this clonotype was seen many times. This sequence joins TRBV20-1 and TRBJ2-2; D ambiguous. Between the trimmed V and J ends, which lost 6 bases and 3 bases, there was a span of 17 bases. The CDR3 has 15 amino acids. Germline lookup yields CDR1 DFQATT and CDR2 SNEGSKA (reference sequence). The CDR3 protein is CSASLVGDDTGELFF. CDR3 sequence (DNA): TGCAGTGCCTCCCTTGTGGGCGATGACACCGGGGAGCTGTTTTTT.

This clonotype has a count of ten or more. The V and J genes are TRBV15 and TRBJ2-3; no definite D call. Germline values: CDR1 LNHNV, CDR2 YYDKDF (reference sequence). The CDR3 loop spans 11 amino acids. V was cut by 10 bases and J by 3 bases, with 8 bases left in between. CDR3 nucleotide sequence: TGTGCCATCAGTGGAACAGATACGCAGTATTTT. Amino acid sequence: CAISGTDTQYF.

This clonotype occurred a few times. The chain uses TRBV9 and TRBJ2-5; D is unclear. The length of the CDR3 is 13 residues. CDR1 is SGDLS and CDR2 is YYNGEE in the germline V gene. Trimming removed 1 base at V and 1 base at J, with 5 bases between. The CDR3 sequence: CASSVNGQETQYF. The CDR3 DNA follows: TGTGCCAGCAGCGTAAACGGCCAAGAGACCCAGTACTTC.

The J gene is TRBJ1-1, the V gene TRBV7-8; D is ambiguous. Deletions cut 4 bases from V and 2 bases from J, with 14 bases between. Looked up from germline, CDR1 is SGHVS and CDR2 is FQNEAQ. The CDR3 sequence is 15 residues long. The CDR3 here is CASSSSPNLNTEAFF. The CDR3 DNA reads TGTGCCAGCAGCTCTAGTCCGAACCTTAACACTGAAGCTTTCTTT.

This sequence joins TRBV19 and TRBJ1-1; 8 nucleotides agree with TRBD1. From germline, CDR1 is LNHDA and CDR2 SQIVND (reference sequence). CDR3 length equals 14 residues. Trimming removed 7 bases from V and 4 bases from J; junction bases left unmatched: 8. DNA for the CDR3: TGTGCCAGTAACCCGGACAGGGTGGTCACTGAAGCTTTCTTT. This codes for CASNPDRVVTEAFF.

This sequence joins TRBV9 and TRBJ2-3, with 8 bases matching TRBD2. The CDR3 has 16 residues. The germline V gene encodes CDR1 SGDLS and CDR2 YYNGEE. V was clipped by 2 bases and J by 1 base; unmatched bases: 6. CDR3 loop: CASSVDSGTRTDTQYF. CDR3 DNA sequence: TGTGCCAGCAGCGTCGATAGCGGGACCCGCACAGATACGCAGTATTTT.

A few counts support this clonotype. CDR3 protein: CASSLAGRLANYGYTF. The CDR3 DNA reads TGTGCCAGCAGCTTAGCGGGCAGGTTAGCTAACTATGGCTACACCTTC. The chain combines TRBV7-9 with TRBJ1-2; no clear D gene. The CDR3 has 16 residues. Germline-derived CDR1 and CDR2 are SEHNR and FQNEAQ (reference sequence). The ends were cut back, 0 bases at V and 0 bases at J, with 11 bases in the middle. Full variable domain (rest looked up from reference TRBV7-9 and TRBJ1-2): DTGVSQNPRHKITKRGQNVTFRCDPISEHNRLYWYRQTLGQGPEFLTYFQNEAQLEKSRLLSDRFSAERPKGSFSTLEIQRTEQGDSAMYLCASSLAGRLANYGYTFGSGTRLTVV.